The rows below give T cell receptor beta chains drawn from one sample of a study of shared clonotypes between healthy human individuals. Produced via immunoSEQ multiplex PCR; TCRdb's table is partial and in-frame only. The sample lists about 680,000 clones; around 90% were seen once. Sample: naive CD8+ T cells sorted from blood. The origin of the receptors is a young man in good health. The CDR3 runs from the conserved cysteine through the conserved F or W. The D gene is left open where the match is weak. The size entry is marked missing in some rows and otherwise reads once, few, many or a size class.

once	TRBV11-3	-	TRBJ1-3	TGTGCCAGCAGCCAAGGGACTTCTCCTGGAAACACCATATATTTT	CASSQGTSPGNTIYF
-	TRBV7-9	-	TRBJ2-1	TGTGCCAGCAGCTTAATGAGTGAGCAGTTCTTC	CASSLMSEQFF
-	TRBV29-1	TRBD1	TRBJ2-3	TGCAGCGTTATCGAGGGGGCGCGAACAGATACGCAGTATTTT	CSVIEGARTDTQYF
-	TRBV25-1	TRBD1	TRBJ1-1	TGTGCCAGCACTCCATCTGTTGGACAGGGGGCCCCCGTCTATGAAGCTTTCTTT	CASTPSVGQGAPVYEAFF
-	TRBV5-1	TRBD2	TRBJ2-7	TGCGCCAGCACTAGCGGGAGTGTCGACGAGCAGTACTTC	CASTSGSVDEQYF
-	TRBV11-2	-	TRBJ2-7	TGTGCCAGCAGCTTAAACAGGGCCTACGAGCAGTACTTC	CASSLNRAYEQYF
-	TRBV5-4	TRBD2	TRBJ2-3	TGTGCCAGCAGCTTGGGCCCCCTAGCGGACCCGGTGGATACGCAGTATTTT	CASSLGPLADPVDTQYF
-	TRBV4-1	TRBD2	TRBJ2-7	TGCGCCAGCAGCCATCTAGCGGGAGGCGGGTGGGAGCAGTACTTC	CASSHLAGGGWEQYF
-	TRBV29-1	TRBD2	TRBJ2-7	TGCAGCGTTGAGGCTAGCGGAACAACCTACGAGCAGTACTTC	CSVEASGTTYEQYF
-	TRBV2	TRBD1	TRBJ2-2	TGTGTCAGCAGGGCCCCCCGGGACAGCCGCACCGGGGAGCTGTTTTTT	CVSRAPRDSRTGELFF
many	TRBV4-1	-	TRBJ1-5	TGCGCCACCTCAGAACGACACCTCTCCAATCAGCCCCAGCATTTT	CATSERHLSNQPQHF
-	TRBV27	TRBD2	TRBJ2-2	TGTGCCAGCAGTCGGACTAGCGGGAGGGCCGCCACCGGGGAGCTGTTTTTT	CASSRTSGRAATGELFF
-	TRBV10-2	-	TRBJ1-1	TGCGCCAGCAGCTCCCGTCCCAAAGTAGACAGCGCAGCTTTCTTT	CASSSRPKVDSAAFF
-	TRBV19	-	TRBJ2-7	TGTGCCAGTAGTATTTCGGGGTTGGCGGTCGAGCAGTACTTC	CASSISGLAVEQYF
few	TRBV14	-	TRBJ1-2	TGTGCCAGCAGCCAAGGTGGGGCGCATGGCTACACCTTC	CASSQGGAHGYTF
-	TRBV27	-	TRBJ2-7	TGTGCCAGCAGTTTAATGGGGCCCTCCTACGAGCAGTACTTC	CASSLMGPSYEQYF
-	TRBV6-5	-	TRBJ2-7	TGTGCCAGCAGTTATTATGCCAGGGCGGACTACGAGCAGTACTTC	CASSYYARADYEQYF
-	TRBV7-9	TRBD1	TRBJ1-4	TGTGCCAGCAGCTTGGGCGGACAGGGTGACGAAAAACTGTTTTTT	CASSLGGQGDEKLFF
-	TRBV18	TRBD2	TRBJ2-1	TGTGCCAGCTCACAATTGCGGGAGGACAATGAGCAGTTCTTC	CASSQLREDNEQFF
once	TRBV2	-	TRBJ2-1	TGTGCCAGCAGTCACACCTACAATGAGCAGTTCTTC	CASSHTYNEQFF
once	TRBV10-1	-	TRBJ2-2	TGCGCCAGCAGTGAGAAAGTCCCGGGGAGCCCTGGTCCCGGGGAGCTGTTTTTT	CASSEKVPGSPGPGELFF
-	TRBV5-4	-	TRBJ2-6	TGTGCCAGCAGCTCCGGGACGCCGGCTGGGGCCAACGTCCTGACTTTC	CASSSGTPAGANVLTF
-	TRBV30	TRBD2	TRBJ2-3	TGTGCCTGGTTGGGTAGGGCGGGAGTAGGTACAGATACGCAGTATTTT	CAWLGRAGVGTDTQYF
once	TRBV5-1	-	TRBJ2-1	TGCGCCAGCAGCCTCTCGCTCCTAGATGAGCAGTTCTTC	CASSLSLLDEQFF
-	TRBV5-6	-	TRBJ2-5	TGTGCCAGCAGCTGGATCAGGGACGGGGAGACCCAGTACTTC	CASSWIRDGETQYF
once	TRBV4-3	TRBD2	TRBJ2-5	TGCGCCAGCGCCGGGAGGGTCATGGAGACCCAGTACTTC	CASAGRVMETQYF
-	TRBV29-1	-	TRBJ1-3	TGCAGCGTGGACAAACAGGGCTCTGGAAACACCATATATTTT	CSVDKQGSGNTIYF
-	TRBV29-1	-	TRBJ1-4	TGCAGCGTTGCTGTCCAGAAGGGACTGTTTTTT	CSVAVQKGLFF
-	TRBV6-4	-	TRBJ1-3	TGTGCCAGCAGCAAGTCGGGAAGGTCTTCCTCTGGAAACACCATATATTTT	CASSKSGRSSSGNTIYF
-	TRBV7-9	TRBD2	TRBJ2-7	TGTGCCAGCAGCTTAAGCGGGAGCCCCTACGAGCAGTACTTC	CASSLSGSPYEQYF
-	TRBV4-1	TRBD2	TRBJ2-1	TGCGCCAGCAGCCAAGGCGGGCGGGAGGGTCCCTACAATGAGCAGTTCTTC	CASSQGGREGPYNEQFF
-	TRBV2	-	TRBJ1-4	TGTGCCACCGGACACGATGCAACTAATGAAAAACTGTTTTTT	CATGHDATNEKLFF
once	TRBV27	TRBD1	TRBJ2-1	TGTGCCAGCAGTCCCGGGACAGGGGGTCGGGAGCAGTTCTTC	CASSPGTGGREQFF
-	TRBV9	-	TRBJ2-3	TGTGCCAGCAGCGTCACCACAGATACGCAGTATTTT	CASSVTTDTQYF
few	TRBV27	-	TRBJ1-5	TGTGCCAGCAGTCTCAAATCCCTAGAGCCCCAGCATTTT	CASSLKSLEPQHF
-	TRBV7-8	TRBD2	TRBJ2-1	TGTGCCAGCAGCTCACTAGCGGGAGGGCCTTTGGTAAGCAATGAGCAGTTCTTC	CASSSLAGGPLVSNEQFF
-	TRBV9	TRBD2	TRBJ2-1	TGTGCCAGCAGCGTAGGACTAGCGGGTTACAATGAGCAGTTCTTC	CASSVGLAGYNEQFF
-	TRBV1	-	TRBJ2-7	TGCACCAGCAGCCAGCAGGCTCGGACTAGCGGGAGGTTCGTTGCGTGTAGCGAGCAGTACTTC	CTSSQQARTSGRFVACSEQYF
-	TRBV2	-	TRBJ2-7	TGTGCCAGCAGTGACCAACCGAGCTCCTACGAGCAGTACTTC	CASSDQPSSYEQYF
-	TRBV11-2	TRBD2	TRBJ2-5	TGTGCCAGCAGGGGGAGGGCTAGCGGGAGAATTTGGGAGACCCAGTACTTC	CASRGRASGRIWETQYF
-	TRBV5-5	-	TRBJ2-1	TGTGCCAGCAGCTTTGGACGTCCCCCATACAATGAGCAGTTCTTC	CASSFGRPPYNEQFF
-	TRBV14	-	TRBJ2-5	TGTGCCAGCAGCCAAAGAGGGGGTAGGCAAGAGACCCAGTACTTC	CASSQRGGRQETQYF
-	TRBV7-2	-	TRBJ2-4	TGTGCCCCGGGGGAGGTAGCCAAAAACATTCAGTACTTC	CAPGEVAKNIQYF
few	TRBV10-2	TRBD1	TRBJ1-2	TGCGCCACCACGATGGGACAGAACTATGGCTACACCTTC	CATTMGQNYGYTF
-	TRBV6-6	TRBD2	TRBJ2-5	TGTGCCGCTGGGGGGGTACGGGAGACCCAGTACTTC	CAAGGVRETQYF
-	TRBV28	TRBD2	TRBJ2-1	TGTGCCAGCAGCATAACCCCGGGACTAGCGGGAGTGGATGAGCAGTTCTTC	CASSITPGLAGVDEQFF
-	TRBV27	-	TRBJ2-1	TGTGCCAGCAGTTTATCGCGACGGCCAGGGAATGAGCAGTTCTTC	CASSLSRRPGNEQFF
once	TRBV4-3	-	TRBJ2-1	TGCGCCAGCAGCCAAGGGTTTGGGACGATAAACAATGAGCAGTTCTTC	CASSQGFGTINNEQFF
-	TRBV5-1	TRBD1	TRBJ1-4	TGCGCCAGCAAGAGACGGACAGGGACTAATGAAAAACTGTTTTTT	CASKRRTGTNEKLFF
-	TRBV7-9	-	TRBJ2-5	TGTGCCAGCAGTTCAACTACCGACAGAGGAGAGACCCAGTACTTC	CASSSTTDRGETQYF
-	TRBV9	TRBD2	TRBJ2-1	TGTGCCAGCATGGCTAGCGGGAGCAATGAGCAGTTCTTC	CASMASGSNEQFF